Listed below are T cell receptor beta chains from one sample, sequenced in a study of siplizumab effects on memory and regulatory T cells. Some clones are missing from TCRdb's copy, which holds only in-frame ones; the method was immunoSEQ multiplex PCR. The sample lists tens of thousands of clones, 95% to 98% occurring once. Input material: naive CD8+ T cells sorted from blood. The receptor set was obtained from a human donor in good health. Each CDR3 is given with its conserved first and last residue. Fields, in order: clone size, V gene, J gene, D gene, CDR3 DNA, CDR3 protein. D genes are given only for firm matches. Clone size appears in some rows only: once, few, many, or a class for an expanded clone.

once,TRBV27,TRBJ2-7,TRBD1,TGTGCCAGCAGTTTACAGGGGGTGAACTACGAGCAGTACTTC,CASSLQGVNYEQYF
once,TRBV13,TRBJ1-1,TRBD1,TGTGCCAGCAGCTTAGTGGGACAGGGGGCGCCTGAAGCTTTCTTT,CASSLVGQGAPEAFF
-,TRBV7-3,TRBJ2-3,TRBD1,TGTGCCAGCAGCTTAACGGGCCGGACAGGGTGGGCTACGCAGTATTTT,CASSLTGRTGWATQYF
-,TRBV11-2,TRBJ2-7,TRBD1,TGTGCCAGCAGCCATCGGGACAGTCCCTACGAGCAGTACTTC,CASSHRDSPYEQYF
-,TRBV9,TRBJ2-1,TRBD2,TGTGCCAGCAGCGAGAGTCGCGGGGGGGCATCCTACAATGAGCAGTTCTTC,CASSESRGGASYNEQFF
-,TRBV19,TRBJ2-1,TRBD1,TGTGCCAGTAGACGGCAGGGGGCCAATGAGCAGTTCTTC,CASRRQGANEQFF
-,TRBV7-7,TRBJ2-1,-,TGTGCCAGCAGCTTAGCGGGGGGGCCTAACAATGAGCAGTTCTTC,CASSLAGGPNNEQFF
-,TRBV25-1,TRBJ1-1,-,TGTGCCAGCCGAGCCGGTGATCTGACTGAAGCTTTCTTT,CASRAGDLTEAFF
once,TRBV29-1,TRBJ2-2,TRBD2,TGCAGCGTTGACAGCAGGGAGGGTAACGGGGAGCTGTTTTTT,CSVDSREGNGELFF
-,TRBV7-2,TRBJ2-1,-,TGTGCCAGCAGCTTAGGGGCCTACAATGAGCAGTTCTTC,CASSLGAYNEQFF
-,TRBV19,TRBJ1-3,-,TGTGCCAGTAGTATCAGCACCGGTGGCACCATATATTTT,CASSISTGGTIYF